This T cell receptor beta chain derives from a study of T cell changes during pregnancy in multiple sclerosis. Some clones are missing from TCRdb's copy, which holds only in-frame ones; the method was immunoSEQ multiplex PCR. The data show about 40,000 clones, roughly nine tenths seen once. The V gene's germline CDR1 is SEHNR and CDR2 FQNEAQ (reference sequence). The V and J ends lost 2 bases and 3 bases, in that order; junction bases with no gene match: 3. The length of the CDR3 is 14 residues. This chain connects TRBV7-9 to TRBJ1-1; 7 bases agree with TRBD1. The source was CD4+ T cells from peripheral blood mononuclear cells, collected in the third trimester of pregnancy. This receptor was taken from a female donor in good health, enrolled as a control in a pregnancy study. The DNA for the CDR3 is TGTGCCAGCAGCTTAACAGGGGTTCACACTGAAGCTTTCTTT. It translates to CASSLTGVHTEAFF.